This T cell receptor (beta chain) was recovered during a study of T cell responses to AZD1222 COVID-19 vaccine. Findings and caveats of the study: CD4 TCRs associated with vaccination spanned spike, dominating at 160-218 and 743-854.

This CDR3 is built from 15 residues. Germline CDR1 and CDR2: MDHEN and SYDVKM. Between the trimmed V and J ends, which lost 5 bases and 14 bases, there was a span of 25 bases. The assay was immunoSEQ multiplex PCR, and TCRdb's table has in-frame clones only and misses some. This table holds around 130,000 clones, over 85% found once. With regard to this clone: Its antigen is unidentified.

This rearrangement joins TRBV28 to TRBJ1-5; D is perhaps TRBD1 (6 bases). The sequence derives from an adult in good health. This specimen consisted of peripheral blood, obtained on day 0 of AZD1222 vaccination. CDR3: CASSGTGWGAHYKHF. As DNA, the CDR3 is TGTGCCAGCAGTGGGACGGGTTGGGGGGCCCACTATAAGCATTTT.